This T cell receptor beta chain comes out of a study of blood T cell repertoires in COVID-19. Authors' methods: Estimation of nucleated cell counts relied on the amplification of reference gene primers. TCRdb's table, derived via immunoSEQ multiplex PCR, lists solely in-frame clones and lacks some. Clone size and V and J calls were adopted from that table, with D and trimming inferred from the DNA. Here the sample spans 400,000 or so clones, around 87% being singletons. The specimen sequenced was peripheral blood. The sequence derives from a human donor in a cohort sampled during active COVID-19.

The CDR3 sequence: CASSLAGGGAQYF. In nucleotides, the CDR3 is TGTGCCAGCAGTTTAGCGGGGGGCGGGGCCCAGTACTTC. The V and J genes are TRBV28 and TRBJ2-5, with 8 bases aligning to TRBD2. The J segment lost 9 bases and the V segment lost 2 bases, leaving 5 bases of the junction unmatched. Per germline, CDR1 MDHEN and CDR2 SYDVKM. There are 13 residues in the CDR3.